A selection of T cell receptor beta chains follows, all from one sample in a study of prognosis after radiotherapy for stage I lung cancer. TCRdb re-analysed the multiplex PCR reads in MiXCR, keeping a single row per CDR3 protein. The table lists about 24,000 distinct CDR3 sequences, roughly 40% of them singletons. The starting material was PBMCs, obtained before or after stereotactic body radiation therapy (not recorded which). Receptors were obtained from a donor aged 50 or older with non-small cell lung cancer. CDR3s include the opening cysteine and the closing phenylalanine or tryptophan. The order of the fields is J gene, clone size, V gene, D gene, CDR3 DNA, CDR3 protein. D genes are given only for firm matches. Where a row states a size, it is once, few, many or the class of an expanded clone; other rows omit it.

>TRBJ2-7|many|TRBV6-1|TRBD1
TGTGCCAGCAGCCCTGGACAGGGTAGCTCCTACGAGCAGTACTTC
CASSPGQGSSYEQYF
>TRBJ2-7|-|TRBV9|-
TGTGCCAGCAGCGTAGATGTGAGCCACGAGCAGTACTTC
CASSVDVSHEQYF
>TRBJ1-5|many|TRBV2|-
TGTGCCAGCAGCGATAGGTTCAACTTCCTGGCAGCCCAGCATTTT
CASSDRFNFLAAQHF
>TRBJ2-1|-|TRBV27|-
TGTGCCAACAGTTACTGGTCCTACAATGAGCAGTTCTTC
CANSYWSYNEQFF
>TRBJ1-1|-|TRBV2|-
TGCGCCAACGGGGATATAACCACAGTGAACACTGAAGCTTTCTTT
CANGDITTVNTEAFF
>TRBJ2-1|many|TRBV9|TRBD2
TGTGCCAGCGGCGTTAGTAGCGGGAGCTACAATGAGCAGTTCTTC
CASGVSSGSYNEQFF
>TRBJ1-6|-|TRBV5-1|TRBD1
TGCGCCAGCAGCTTAGGACAGGGCCTGGATTCACCCCTCCACTTT
CASSLGQGLDSPLHF
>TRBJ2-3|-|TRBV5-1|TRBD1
TGCGCCAGCAGCTTTGAGACAGGGGGCACAGATACGCAGTATTTT
CASSFETGGTDTQYF
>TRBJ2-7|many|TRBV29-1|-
TGCAGCGTTGTCATACCAAGCTCCTACGAGCAGTACTTC
CSVVIPSSYEQYF
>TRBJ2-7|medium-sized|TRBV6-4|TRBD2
TGTGCCAGCAGTTCTACCGGGACTAATCTGCTGGGCGAGCAGTACTTC
CASSSTGTNLLGEQYF
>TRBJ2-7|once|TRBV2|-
TGTGCCAGTAGGTCTAGCGCTTCCGAGCAGTACTTC
CASRSSASEQYF
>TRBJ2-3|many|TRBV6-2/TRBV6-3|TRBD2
TGTGCCAGCAGTTACTCGACTAGCGCAGATACGCAGTATTTT
CASSYSTSADTQYF
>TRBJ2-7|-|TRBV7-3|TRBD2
TGTGCCAGCAGAACGACTAGCAACGAGCAGTACTTC
CASRTTSNEQYF
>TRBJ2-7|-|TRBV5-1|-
TGCGCCAGCGTAGAAGGGAGTAGCAACTACGAGCAGTACTTC
CASVEGSSNYEQYF
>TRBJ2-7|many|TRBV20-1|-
TGCAGTGCTAGAGTCTACTATCCCATAAGGAGCGAAGAGCAGTACTTC
CSARVYYPIRSEEQYF
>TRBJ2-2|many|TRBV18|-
TGTGCCAGCTCACCACGCGAGGAGTCGAACACCGGGGAGCTGTTTTTT
CASSPREESNTGELFF
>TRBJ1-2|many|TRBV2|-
TGTGCCAGCAGTGGCCAGTTCTATGGCTACACCTTC
CASSGQFYGYTF
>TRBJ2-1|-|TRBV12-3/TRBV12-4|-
TGTGCCAGCAGTCTCCCTGGGGGGACATCCTACAATGAGCAGTTCTTC
CASSLPGGTSYNEQFF
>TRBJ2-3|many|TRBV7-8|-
TGTGCCAGCAGCTCTCGGAGTGGGGCCTTAGATACGCAGTATTTT
CASSSRSGALDTQYF
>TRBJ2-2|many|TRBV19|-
TGTGCCAGTACGAGTCGACACACCACCGGGGAGCTGTTTTTT
CASTSRHTTGELFF
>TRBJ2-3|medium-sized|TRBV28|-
TGTGCCAGCAGTACCTCCCAAGGGGCTAGCACAGATACGCAGTATTTT
CASSTSQGASTDTQYF
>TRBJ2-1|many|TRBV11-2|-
TGTGCCAGCAGCTTAGGACCAGGTTCCTCCAATGAGCAGTTCTTC
CASSLGPGSSNEQFF